This T cell receptor (beta chain) was identified in a study of control samples from healthy donors and cancer patients. V lost 6 bases, J lost 3 bases, and 17 bases lay in between. CDR1 SGHTA and CDR2 FQGNSA come from the germline V gene. The CDR3 runs to 15 residues. This table comes from immunoSEQ multiplex PCR, and its TCRdb copy is limited to in-frame clones, with some not included. The table includes about 150,000 clones, 91% detected once. The material sequenced was blood. This chain links TRBV7-2 with TRBJ1-1; D is undetermined. The clonotype originates from a woman in her 40s in good health. This chain's CDR3 is CASRGFIYEYTEAFF. The CDR3 DNA reads TGTGCCAGCAGGGGATTTATCTACGAATACACTGAAGCTTTCTTT. Combining the CDR3 with reference TRBV7-2 and TRBJ1-1 gives the whole variable domain GAGVSQSPSNKVTEKGKDVELRCDPISGHTALYWYRQSLGQGLEFLIYFQGNSAPDKSGLPSDRFSAERTGGSVSTLTIQRTQQEDSAVYLCASRGFIYEYTEAFFGQGTRLTVV.